Presented here are 10 T cell receptor beta chains from one specimen sequenced in a study of blood T cell repertoires in COVID-19. Data came from immunoSEQ multiplex PCR; TCRdb stores just in-frame clones and leaves some out. This table has some 270,000 clones, around 82% appearing once. Sequenced material: peripheral blood. The origin of the receptors is an older person with COVID-19, enrolled during active disease.

The rearrangement uses TRBV12-3 or TRBV12-4 and TRBJ1-1; no clear D. Trimming removed 3 bases at V and 3 bases at J, with 8 bases between. The CDR3 is 13 residues long. The CDR3 DNA reads TGTGCCAGCAGTTTTGAACGGGACACTGAAGCTTTCTTT. Translating it yields CASSFERDTEAFF.

The chain couples TRBV5-1 to TRBJ1-3, with 8 bases aligning to TRBD1. CDR1 is SGHRS, CDR2 YFSETQ, per germline. V shed 3 bases and J 0 bases; nucleotides not matched to a gene: 8. CDR3 length: 17 residues. The CDR3 here is CASSSRQGSGSGNTIYF. The DNA of the CDR3 is TGCGCCAGCAGCTCCAGACAGGGGTCTGGCTCTGGAAACACCATATATTTT.

V gene TRBV23-1 combines with J gene TRBJ2-7; D perhaps matches TRBD2 (6 bases). TRBV23-1 carries the ORF label, with uncertain function. CDR3 length: 13 residues. The V and J ends lost 10 bases and 0 bases respectively, with 13 bases between them. The CDR3 spells CAKLLGGSYEQYF. The CDR3 region has the DNA TGCGCCAAGCTACTGGGGGGCTCCTACGAGCAGTACTTC.

The gene calls are TRBV13 and TRBJ2-1; the D gene is possibly TRBD2 (6 bases). The V end was cut by 6 bases, the J end by 6 bases, with 21 bases between. The CDR3 length is 16 residues. Looked up from germline, CDR1 is PRHDT and CDR2 is FYEKMQ (reference sequence). Here the CDR3 DNA reads TGTGCCAGCAGAGCGGGTTCTAGCGACTTATCCAATGAGCAGTTCTTC. Amino acid sequence: CASRAGSSDLSNEQFF.

The CDR3 protein is CASSGGDYGYTF. In DNA form, the CDR3 reads TGTGCCAGCTCGGGAGGGGACTATGGCTACACCTTC. The chain carries TRBV18 and TRBJ1-2; possibly TRBD1 for D (5 bases). Germline V lookup: CDR1 KGHSH, CDR2 LQKENI. V was pared by 6 bases and J by 3 bases, with 8 bases between. CDR3 length: 12 amino acids.

J is TRBJ2-2 and V is TRBV5-1; 11 nucleotides agree with TRBD1. The CDR3 sequence is 15 residues long. CDR1 SGHRS and CDR2 YFSETQ come from the germline V gene. V lost 4 bases, J lost 5 bases, and 4 bases stayed unmatched. DNA for the CDR3: TGCGCCAGCAGCGTGGACAGGGGGCGAACCGGGGAGCTGTTTTTT. Translated, it gives CASSVDRGRTGELFF.

This rearrangement joins TRBV7-6 to TRBJ1-1; D not resolved. Between the trimmed V and J ends, which lost 2 bases and 0 bases, there was a span of 13 bases. Germline CDR1 is SGHVS and CDR2 is FNYEAQ. The CDR3 sequence is 16 residues long. CDR3 in amino acids: CASSLKPAAMNTEAFF. CDR3 nucleotides: TGTGCCAGCAGCTTAAAGCCCGCGGCAATGAACACTGAAGCTTTCTTT.

The chain is built from TRBV3-1 (or the pseudogene TRBV3-2) and TRBJ1-2; 9 bases agree with TRBD1. Per germline, CDR1 LGHDT and CDR2 YNNKEL (reference sequence). V was pared by 3 bases and J by 8 bases, with 1 base of the junction left unmatched. CDR3 length: 12 amino acids. The CDR3 DNA reads as TGTGCCAGCAGCCAGGGGACAGGGGGCTACACCTTC. Residues: CASSQGTGGYTF.

V usage is TRBV6-5 and J usage is TRBJ1-2; 7 bases align to TRBD1. The CDR3 is 15 amino acids. In germline, CDR1 is MNHEY, CDR2 SVGAGI. The ends lost 0 bases at V and 3 bases at J; junction bases unmatched: 4. The DNA of the CDR3 is TGTGCCAGCAGTTACTCCAACACAGGGGACTATGGCTACACCTTC. This gives the protein CASSYSNTGDYGYTF.

J is TRBJ1-1 and V is TRBV5-4, with no clear D. CDR3 length equals 15 residues. CDR1 SGHNT and CDR2 YYREEE come from the germline V gene (reference sequence). V was clipped by 0 bases and J by 10 bases, with 19 bases between them. The CDR3 sequence is CASSLALAPGAGAFF. The DNA for the CDR3 is TGTGCCAGCAGCTTGGCCCTTGCCCCCGGAGCCGGAGCTTTCTTT.